Given below is one TCR beta chain in context. Losses at the gene ends were 6 bases for V and 0 bases for J; bases not matched to a gene: 7. Germline CDR1 is SEHNR and CDR2 is FQNEAQ (reference sequence). The CDR3 is 17 residues long. This record comes from a study of technical replicates of blood from several donors. Sequencing used immunoSEQ multiplex PCR; TCRdb keeps in-frame clones, though not all of them. Of around 90,000 clones in the sample, just under 95% were seen once. The source of this sequence is a human donor in good health. The sequenced sample consisted of T cells isolated from PBMCs. The gene calls are TRBV7-9 and TRBJ2-2; 10 bases are a match to TRBD2. The CDR3 coding sequence is TGTGCCAGCAGTGGTACTAGCGGGAAGTCGAACACCGGGGAGCTGTTTTTT. Protein: CASSGTSGKSNTGELFF.